This T cell receptor beta chain was identified during a study of T cell clonality in common variable immunodeficiency. Findings and limits, study-wide: CVID patient heterogeneity limited repertoire-clinical complication correlations. Reportedly, TCR beta sequences from common variable immunodeficiency showed fewer deletions and N-nucleotide insertions.

Sequencing was performed with immunoSEQ multiplex PCR; in TCRdb, only in-frame clones are kept and a portion is missing. The repertoire shows 25,000 to 30,000 clones, none seen only once; the top ten take less than 30%. This clone was counted many times. Its antigen is not identified. Read coverage stops 3 residues before the CDR3 terminus; the germline J gene supplies the remainder. This CDR3 contains 14 residues. The V segment lost 6 bases and the J segment 7 bases; nucleotides outside the gene matches: 11. The V gene's germline CDR1 is DFQATT and CDR2 SNEGSKA (reference sequence). The source is a human donor with common variable immunodeficiency. V is TRBV20-1 and J is TRBJ1-4, with 7 bases fitting TRBD1. Input material: peripheral blood mononuclear cells. CDR3 protein: CSAPDRAYGEKLFF. CDR3 bases read: TGCAGTGCCCCAGACAGGGCCTATGGTGAAAAA.